This T cell receptor (beta chain) was observed in a study of T cells in localized non-small cell lung cancer. The V and J ends lost 6 bases and 7 bases respectively, with 22 bases between them. Germline V gives CDR1 SNHLY, CDR2 FYNNEI. CDR3 size: 15 residues. Sequenced by immunoSEQ multiplex PCR; TCRdb stores in-frame clones only, minus some. The sample includes some 16,000 clones, around 89% seen only once; the top ten take approximately 3.7%. The chain has TRBV2 and TRBJ2-7; a weak D match, TRBD1 (5 bases). The clonotype originates from an older male donor with stage II squamous cell lung carcinoma. Here the sequenced sample was peripheral blood, taken before any cancer treatment. The CDR3 reads CASSGPQGNAVEQYF. The DNA of the CDR3 is TGTGCCAGCAGCGGCCCGCAGGGTAACGCTGTTGAGCAGTACTTC.